The subject of this entry is one T cell receptor (beta chain). What it binds is not known. TCRdb's copy holds only in-frame clones and misses some; the assay was immunoSEQ multiplex PCR. The data show tens of thousands of clones, with roughly four fifths seen just once and approximately 15% held by the top ten. Time point indicated: after dendritic cell vaccination, including at tumor progression/relapse. This record comes from a study of glioma-infiltrating T cells after dendritic cell vaccination. Background on the study: Dendritic cell vaccination trial patients had either newly diagnosed or recurrent glioblastoma. Regarding the study as a whole: Higher pretreatment TIL content predicted longer progression-free time and survival. TCR clonality showed no direct relationship with survival.

Germline loops: CDR1 SGHDT, CDR2 YYEEEE. After removal of 2 bases from V and 6 bases from J, the junction contained 6 bases not matched to a gene. There are 14 residues in the CDR3. V gene TRBV5-6 combines with J gene TRBJ2-3; 7 positions agree with TRBD2. The receptor was derived from a human donor with glioblastoma. Here the sequenced sample was blood, taken after dendritic cell vaccination. Written as DNA, the CDR3 is TGTGCCAGCAGCTTTAGCGGGTCGACGGATACGCAGTATTTT. It codes for CASSFSGSTDTQYF. Together with reference TRBV5-6 and TRBJ2-3, the CDR3 gives the full variable domain: DAGVTQSPTHLIKTRGQQVTLRCSPKSGHDTVSWYQQALGQGPQFIFQYYEEEERQRGNFPDRFSGHQFPNYSSELNVNALLLGDSALYLCASSFSGSTDTQYFGPGTRLTVL.